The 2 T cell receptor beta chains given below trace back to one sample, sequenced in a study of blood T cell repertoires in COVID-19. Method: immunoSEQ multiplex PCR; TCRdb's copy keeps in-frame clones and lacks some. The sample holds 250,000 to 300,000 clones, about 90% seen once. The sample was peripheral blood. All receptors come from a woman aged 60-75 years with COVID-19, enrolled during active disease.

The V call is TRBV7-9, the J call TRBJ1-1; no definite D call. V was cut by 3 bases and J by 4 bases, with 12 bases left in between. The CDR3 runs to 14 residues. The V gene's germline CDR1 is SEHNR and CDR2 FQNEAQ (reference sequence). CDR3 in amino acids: CASSFSQAGTEAFF. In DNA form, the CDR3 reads TGTGCCAGCAGCTTTTCGCAGGCGGGCACTGAAGCTTTCTTT. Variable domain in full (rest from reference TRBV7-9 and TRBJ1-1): DTGVSQNPRHKITKRGQNVTFRCDPISEHNRLYWYRQTLGQGPEFLTYFQNEAQLEKSRLLSDRFSAERPKGSFSTLEIQRTEQGDSAMYLCASSFSQAGTEAFFGQGTRLTVV.

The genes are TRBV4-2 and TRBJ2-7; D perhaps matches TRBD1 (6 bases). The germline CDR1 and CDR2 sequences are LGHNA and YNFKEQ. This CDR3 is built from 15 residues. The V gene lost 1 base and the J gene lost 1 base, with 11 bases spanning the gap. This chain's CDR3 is CASSQAQQGSYEQYF. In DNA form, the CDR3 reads TGTGCCAGCAGCCAAGCGCAACAGGGTTCCTACGAGCAGTACTTC.